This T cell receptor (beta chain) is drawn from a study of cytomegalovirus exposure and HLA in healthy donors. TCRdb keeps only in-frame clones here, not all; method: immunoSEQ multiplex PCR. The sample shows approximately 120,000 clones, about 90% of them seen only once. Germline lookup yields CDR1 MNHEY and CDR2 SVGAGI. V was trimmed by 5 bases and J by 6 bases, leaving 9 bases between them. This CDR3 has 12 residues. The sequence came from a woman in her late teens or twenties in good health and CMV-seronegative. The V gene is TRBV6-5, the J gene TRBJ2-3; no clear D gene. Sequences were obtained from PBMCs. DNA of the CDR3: TGTGCCAGCAGTCCAGACGGGGATACGCAGTATTTT. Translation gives CASSPDGDTQYF.